This TCR beta chain was sequenced in a study of T cell responses to AZD1222 COVID-19 vaccine. General observations from the study: Sampling captured repertoires only after the peak T cell response.

The sample holds one count of this clone. The target antigen is unknown. CDR1 and CDR2 (germline): LNHDA, SQIVND (reference sequence). After removal of 2 bases from V and 4 bases from J, the junction contained 4 bases not matched to a gene. CDR3 length: 18 amino acids. The protocol was immunoSEQ multiplex PCR, while the TCRdb copy is restricted to in-frame clones and leaves out a portion. The sample records 95,000 to 110,000 clones, roughly 91% being singletons. This specimen consisted of peripheral blood, obtained on day 0 of AZD1222 vaccination. The clonotype was recovered from an adult in good health. The chain links TRBV19 to TRBJ2-2; 16 bases line up with TRBD2. The CDR3 reads CASSISGLAGGATGELFF. As DNA, the CDR3 is TGTGCCAGTAGTATATCGGGACTAGCGGGAGGGGCCACCGGGGAGCTGTTTTTT. Supplemented by reference TRBV19 and TRBJ2-2, the full variable domain reads DGGITQSPKYLFRKEGQNVTLSCEQNLNHDAMYWYRQDPGQGLRLIYYSQIVNDFQKGDIAEGYSVSREKKESFPLTVTSAQKNPTAFYLCASSISGLAGGATGELFFGEGSRLTVL.